The T cell receptor (beta chain) described here comes from a study of blood T cell repertoires in COVID-19. Measured with immunoSEQ multiplex PCR; TCRdb has only the in-frame clones, and not every one. In the table there are about 330,000 clones, approximately 85% of which are singletons. The CDR3 sequence is 19 residues long. Between the trimmed V and J ends, which lost 0 bases and 5 bases, there was a span of 23 bases. Germline assignment: CDR1 KGHDR and CDR2 SFDVKD. This clonotype was sampled from a human donor in a cohort sampled during active COVID-19. The rearrangement links TRBV24-1 to TRBJ2-3; D possibly corresponds to TRBD1 (6 bases). The source material was peripheral blood. The CDR3 here is CATSDLEGPRGQDVDTQYF. DNA of the CDR3: TGTGCCACCAGTGATTTGGAGGGGCCCAGGGGCCAGGACGTAGATACGCAGTATTTT.